These T cell receptor beta chains were read from a single sample in a study of blood T cell repertoires in COVID-19. The data were produced by immunoSEQ multiplex PCR, yet TCRdb's version contains in-frame clones alone and is incomplete. The repertoire has roughly 150,000 clones, around 84% of them found once; the top ten carry approximately 7.3%. The sample was PBMCs or T cells enriched from blood (not recorded which). All receptors come from a man aged 45-65 years who had recovered from COVID-19. The CDR3 runs from the conserved cysteine through the conserved F or W. Fields, in order: clone size, V gene, J gene, D gene, CDR3 protein, CDR3 DNA. D genes are given only for firm matches. Clone size is given for some rows only: seen once, a few or many times, or a class if the clone is expanded.

once	TRBV7-2	TRBJ2-3	-	CASSLGTNTDTQYF	TGTGCCAGCAGCTTAGGGACTAACACAGATACGCAGTATTTT
-	TRBV21-1	TRBJ1-1	-	CASSSHGGTGNTEAFF	TGTGCCAGCAGCTCCCACGGAGGGACAGGGAACACTGAAGCTTTCTTT
-	TRBV19	TRBJ2-7	TRBD1	CASDPGQGTHEQYF	TGTGCCAGTGACCCGGGACAGGGGACCCACGAGCAGTACTTC
-	TRBV18	TRBJ2-1	TRBD2	CASSPPAGGYNEQFF	TGTGCCAGCTCACCACCTGCGGGGGGGTACAATGAGCAGTTCTTC
-	TRBV19	TRBJ1-2	TRBD1	CASSISPQGAHYGYTF	TGTGCCAGTAGTATAAGTCCCCAGGGGGCGCACTATGGCTACACCTTC
-	TRBV11-2	TRBJ1-5	-	CASSNTGGNQPQHF	TGTGCCAGCAGCAACACCGGGGGCAATCAGCCCCAGCATTTT
-	TRBV7-9	TRBJ2-3	TRBD2	CASSSRLAGVTDTQYF	TGTGCCAGCAGCTCCCGACTAGCGGGGGTGACAGATACGCAGTATTTT
-	TRBV5-1	TRBJ1-6	TRBD1	CASSLALGGRNSPLHF	TGCGCCAGCAGCTTGGCCTTAGGGGGCCGTAATTCACCCCTCCACTTT
-	TRBV25-1	TRBJ1-2	-	CASSEIRENYGYTF	TGTGCCAGCAGTGAGATAAGGGAGAACTATGGCTACACCTTC
-	TRBV5-6	TRBJ1-1	-	CASSLRYSNTEAFF	TGTGCCAGCAGCTTGAGGTACAGCAACACTGAAGCTTTCTTT